This T cell receptor (beta chain) was observed in a study of CD8 T cells in ankylosing spondylitis. TCRdb re-called the 5' RACE reads through MiXCR, storing one row per CDR3 protein. The sample yields under 35,000 distinct CDR3 sequences, about 7.8% seen once. From germline, CDR1 is MDHEN and CDR2 SYDVKM. This CDR3 comprises 13 residues. J gave up 4 bases and V 7 bases, and 2 bases lay outside the gene matches. This clonotype occurred many times. The TCR comes from a male donor with ankylosing spondylitis or in good health (not recorded which). The chain links TRBV28 to TRBJ1-2; TRBD1 agrees at 11 bases. The specimen sequenced was blood, either unsorted or a sorted T cell fraction (not recorded which). The CDR3 DNA reads TGTGCCAGCACGGACAGGGGGCCCTATGGCTACACCTTC. Its translation: CASTDRGPYGYTF.